This note documents a single T cell receptor (beta chain) sequence. Its antigen remains unknown. The junction had 2 bases not matched to a gene; V was cut back by 1 base and J by 7 bases. Germline CDR1 is SNHLY and CDR2 is FYNNEI. CDR3 size: 14 residues. TCRdb itself ran the reads through MiXCR, one entry per CDR3 protein. The repertoire includes around 630,000 distinct CDR3 sequences, 20% to 25% of them detected once, and 8% sits in the top ten. These data are taken from a study of T cell repertoires in cytomegalovirus infection. Background on the study: Public TCR beta signatures provided an indication of both CMV infection and a matching HLA type. Study-level results: Frequencies of public TCR beta families were cumulated, and this identified carriers of CMV plus the relevant HLA. Ex vivo, HLA-C-restricted CMV-specific TCR beta clonotypes prevailed over the rest of the response.

The V gene is TRBV2, the J gene TRBJ2-5, with 11 bases matching TRBD2. The sequenced material came from CD8+ T cells from PBMCs. The source of this sequence is a human donor in good health (CMV status not recorded). Some clones in this sample may be carry-over from other donors' samples. Here the CDR3 DNA reads TGTGCCAGCAGTGAAGGACTAGCGGGGTGGACCCAGTACTTC. This gives the protein CASSEGLAGWTQYF.